The 15 T cell receptor beta chains in this list originate from one sample, sequenced in a study of graft-versus-host responses after intestinal transplantation (dated by TCRdb to about 2021). Libraries were prepared through the immunoSEQ multiplex PCR assay. This is the immuneACCESS table as TCRdb keeps it, with only in-frame sequences that have V and J called. A part of the clones is gone; compared with another copy, unresolved V genes explain less than half, and the rest is unexplained. This sample gives roughly 69,000 clones in total; approximately 91% of them show up just once. The ten top clones hold 1.5% to 2% of the sample. Antigens for these TCRs are unknown. According to the study, the label for this sample's time point signals: cells obtained before transplantation from donor or recipient. Specimen: unstimulated CD8+ T cells sorted from spleen or lymph node cells, collected before transplant. These receptors were obtained from a human donor who was the organ donor for an intestinal transplant.

V is TRBV6-5 and J is TRBJ1-2, with D tentatively TRBD1 (6 bases). CDR1 is MNHEY, CDR2 SVGAGI, per germline. The CDR3 extends over 13 amino acids. The V end was cut by 5 bases, the J end by 7 bases, with 14 bases between. CDR3 region: CASSPTGPGGYTF. The DNA for the CDR3 is TGTGCCAGCAGTCCTACAGGGCCGGGTGGCTACACCTTC.

The chain uses TRBV6-1 and TRBJ2-5; TRBD1 agrees at 9 bases. CDR3 length: 14 residues. From germline, CDR1 is MNHNS and CDR2 SASEGT. The trim removed 6 bases at V and 5 bases at J, leaving 7 bases unmatched. DNA of the CDR3: TGTGCCAGCAGCGATGGGACAGGGTGGGAGACCCAGTACTTC. Its protein is CASSDGTGWETQYF.

V usage is TRBV5-4 and J usage is TRBJ1-4; 7 bases match TRBD1. The V and J ends lost 4 bases and 3 bases, in that order; junction bases with no gene match: 3. Per the germline V gene, CDR1 is SGHNT and CDR2 is YYREEE (reference sequence). CDR3 length: 14 amino acids. Here the CDR3 reads CASSLDRSNEKLFF. DNA of the CDR3: TGTGCCAGCAGCCTGGACAGGTCTAATGAAAAACTGTTTTTT.

This clone was detected only once. The chain is built from TRBV9 and TRBJ2-5, with TRBD1 matching over 7 bases. V lost 3 bases to trimming and J lost 4 bases; unmatched junction nucleotides: 12. The length of the CDR3 is 16 residues. Germline V gene sequence: CDR1 SGDLS, CDR2 YYNGEE. Here the CDR3 DNA reads TGTGCCAGCAGCGCCAGACCAGACCACAGGGGAGAGACCCAGTACTTC. This codes for CASSARPDHRGETQYF.

The chain couples TRBV19 to TRBJ2-2; tentatively, D is TRBD1 (5 bases). The V and J ends lost 6 bases and 7 bases respectively, with 9 bases between them. CDR3 size: 12 residues. Germline V gene sequence: CDR1 LNHDA, CDR2 SQIVND (reference sequence). The CDR3 region has the DNA TGTGCCAGTAGAGGGGAACACGGGGAGCTGTTTTTT. Amino acids: CASRGEHGELFF.

This chain links TRBV27 with TRBJ1-1; no firm D call. This CDR3 is 17 amino acids long. V was cut by 0 bases and J by 6 bases, with 20 bases left in between. Germline V CDR1 and CDR2: MNHEY, SMNVEV (reference sequence). The CDR3 bases are TGTGCCAGCAGTTTATCGTGGTCCAGGCCGTTTTGGGCTGAAGCTTTCTTT. This encodes CASSLSWSRPFWAEAFF.

The chain has TRBV27 and TRBJ2-3; 7 nucleotides align to TRBD2. J lost 1 base, V lost 4 bases, and 5 bases had no gene match. The CDR3 consists of 15 residues. Germline lookup yields CDR1 MNHEY and CDR2 SMNVEV (reference sequence). The CDR3, as DNA: TGTGCCAGCAGTTGGGCGGGAGTTCGCACAGATACGCAGTATTTT. It encodes CASSWAGVRTDTQYF.

The chain has TRBV7-9 and TRBJ2-3; D is possibly TRBD1 (5 bases). Germline V gene sequence: CDR1 SEHNR, CDR2 FQNEAQ (reference sequence). V shed 4 bases and J shed 0 bases, with 14 bases lying between them. This CDR3 region has 16 residues. CDR3 coding DNA: TGTGCCAGCAGCTCCTCCGACAGCCCTAGCACAGATACGCAGTATTTT. The encoded protein is CASSSSDSPSTDTQYF.

The genes are TRBV7-9 and TRBJ1-2; TRBD1 matches at 7 bases. The CDR3 spans 16 residues. Trimming cost V 4 bases and J 7 bases; bases outside gene matches: 15. CDR1 is SEHNR, CDR2 FQNEAQ, per germline (reference sequence). CDR3 residues: CASSSIRDSKMGGYTF. The CDR3, as DNA: TGTGCCAGCAGCTCGATCCGGGACAGTAAGATGGGTGGCTACACCTTC.

The chain combines TRBV28 with TRBJ2-1; 9 bases fit TRBD2. With V trimmed by 6 bases and J by 7 bases, 7 bases remained unmatched. CDR3 length equals 14 residues. Germline CDR1 reads MDHEN; CDR2 reads SYDVKM. The CDR3 nucleotides read TGTGCCAGCAGCTTAGCGGGAGAAGCGAATGAGCAGTTCTTC. This sequence encodes CASSLAGEANEQFF. The whole variable domain, filled in from reference TRBV28 and TRBJ2-1, reads DVKVTQSSRYLVKRTGEKVFLECVQDMDHENMFWYRQDPGLGLRLIYFSYDVKMKEKGDIPEGYSVSREKKERFSLILESASTNQTSMYLCASSLAGEANEQFFGPGTRLTVL.

V and J are TRBV6-1 and TRBJ2-7; the D gene is possibly TRBD1 (7 bases). Trimming left V 5 bases short and J 0 bases short, with 14 bases between. Per germline, CDR1 MNHNS and CDR2 SASEGT. The CDR3 is 15 residues long. The CDR3, as DNA: TGTGCCAGCAGTCAATTGGAGGGGGCCTCCTACGAGCAGTACTTC. Translation gives CASSQLEGASYEQYF.

V usage is TRBV30 and J usage is TRBJ2-1; 11 bases are a match to TRBD2. Trimming removed 3 bases from V and 9 bases from J; junction bases left unmatched: 13. The CDR3 length is 16 residues. Germline V CDR1 and CDR2: GTSNPN, SVGIG (reference sequence). The CDR3 region has the DNA TGTGCCTGGAGATCTAGACTAGCGGGAAAGGGAGTTGAGCAGTTCTTC. It specifies CAWRSRLAGKGVEQFF.

V gene TRBV7-3 combines with J gene TRBJ2-5, with D maybe TRBD1 (5 bases). Germline CDR1 is SGHTA and CDR2 is FQGTGA. The CDR3 consists of 13 residues. V gave up 3 bases and J gave up 5 bases, with 10 bases separating them. The CDR3 coding sequence is TGTGCCAGCAGCTTTGGGGCCGCGGAGACCCAGTACTTC. It encodes CASSFGAAETQYF.

By its share, this clone is medium-sized. The rearrangement links TRBV9 to TRBJ1-3; 8 bases are a match to TRBD1. Germline trimming cut 0 bases from V and 4 bases from J; bases unmatched to any gene: 3. CDR3 length equals 15 residues. Germline CDR1 is SGDLS and CDR2 is YYNGEE. This CDR3 is CASSVETGAGNTIYF. CDR3 in DNA: TGTGCCAGCAGCGTAGAGACAGGGGCAGGAAACACCATATATTTT.

This rearrangement joins TRBV7-3 to TRBJ2-1, with TRBD2 matching 10 bases. CDR3 size: 16 residues. The J segment lost 0 bases and the V segment lost 4 bases, leaving 3 bases of the junction unmatched. CDR1 is SGHTA, CDR2 FQGTGA, per germline. Written as DNA, the CDR3 is TGTGCCAGCAGCTCTAGGACTAGCGGCTCCTACAATGAGCAGTTCTTC. Protein sequence: CASSSRTSGSYNEQFF.